The rows below give T cell receptor beta chains drawn from one sample of a study of shared T cell receptors in the human thymus. The data were produced by immunoSEQ multiplex PCR, yet TCRdb's version contains in-frame clones alone and is incomplete. Seen here are some 660,000 clones, 80% to 90% observed once, and the top ten hold about 0.0094%. These data also formed part of another study, on human thymus T cells.

Sequencing was done on a sample of thymocytes. The receptor source for this set is a boy in the first two years of life with a congenital heart defect. CDR3s include the opening cysteine and the closing phenylalanine or tryptophan. The order of the fields is V gene, CDR3 protein.

>TRBV19
CASQITGGGSNYGYTF
>TRBV4-3
CASSQEGGPRGNEQFF
>TRBV28
CASSLPKNRGANEKLFF
>TRBV27
CASSNRDRVDIQYF
>TRBV6-5
CASSYDSVDNSPLHF
>TRBV7-6
CASSLGRLVSGQETQYF
>TRBV5-6
CASSTNRDTYEQYF
>TRBV4-3
CASSHEGRGNEKLFF
>TRBV4-1
CASSQDNRTAYREAFF
>TRBV5-5
CASSLAVGQLVYGYTF
>TRBV2
CASSDIQGRDTQYF
>TRBV6-6
CASNPDGRAFTDTQYF
>TRBV27
CASSPSGRYLYEQYF
>TRBV19
CASRRQGSYEQYF
>TRBV7-8
CASSLTHLRGASEQFF
>TRBV5-4
CASSLGELAVTGELFF
>TRBV5-1
CASSLAMGSNEKLFF
>TRBV15
CATSRGVGQPTYQETQYF
>TRBV11-2
CASSDRGLEEQFF
>TRBV11-3
CASSLAEVLFDTGELFF
>TRBV7-2
CASSSLTGTIYEQYF
>TRBV5-1
CASSLGPPESNSSNYGYTF
>TRBV5-6
CASSLGDRGLREDSYEQYF
>TRBV2
CASRTSYNEQFF
>TRBV5-4
CASSSPGSGSPYEQYF
>TRBV19
CASSTTGVNEQFF
>TRBV2
CASSEAWTGRSPLHF
>TRBV7-9
CASSHRLAGGPSYEQYF
>TRBV5-1
CASSSFRGGRTDTQYF
>TRBV7-2
CASSFPGRNNSPLHF
>TRBV28
CASSPTPGLAEYEQYF
>TRBV30
CAWSDDRVRGQETQYF
>TRBV29-1
CSAGTGGLRGYTF
>TRBV7-9
CASSLEGQGYGYTF
>TRBV28
CASSDPGQGAYEQYF
>TRBV14
CASSQDRQGAFQETQYF
>TRBV5-6
CASSLPRTSGKAYEQYF
>TRBV28
CASSVTSGSVRANTGELFF
>TRBV19
CASSDKGQKNTEAFF
>TRBV4-3
CASTLRWTGVHNEQFF
>TRBV28
CASSSDPAGARAYGYTF
>TRBV5-6
CASSLGLADYEQYF
>TRBV28
CATRGQCSSYEQYF
>TRBV6-4
CASSISLAPLSYEQYF
>TRBV14
CASSQGSGSSYEQYF
>TRBV7-2
CASSLRTGTSHSYNEQFF
>TRBV6-5
CASSYSSYNEQFF
>TRBV5-4
CASSLEGVAYNEQFF
>TRBV19
CASRGGMRPDTQYF
>TRBV28
CASSLFGGSLPRSPLHF
>TRBV5-1
CASSLAGGGQPQHF
>TRBV28
CASSPWFRGKGNQPQHF
>TRBV12-5
CASGLTRDSPDTQYF
>TRBV11-2
CASSSPGTGLYEQYF
>TRBV19
CASSIVTGEKTNEKLFF